A single T cell receptor (beta chain) is shown here with its context. Individual cDNA molecules had unique molecular identifiers attached to them by the library. TCRdb fed the RACE reads into MiXCR, producing one record per CDR3 protein. The sample consists of more than 95,000 distinct CDR3 sequences, around a quarter of them appearing once. V was clipped by 3 bases and J by 6 bases, with 11 bases between them. This CDR3 is 12 amino acids long. Looked up from germline, CDR1 is DFQATT and CDR2 is SNEGSKA (reference sequence). The data are from a study of human T cells and chemical hapten exposure. The time point is: patch test 3, about 24 weeks after DPC sensitization. Stated treatment: therapeutic diphenylcyclopropenone sensitization with weekly scalp DPC.

The sample consisted of whole blood, taken in connection with sensitization to the hapten diphenylcyclopropenone (DPC). The clonotype comes from a man in his forties or fifties with alopecia areata. Some clones in this sample may be carry-over from other donors' samples. The chain combines TRBV20-1 with TRBJ1-1, with D perhaps matching TRBD1 (5 bases). The CDR3 protein is CSASGGSPEAFF. The CDR3, as DNA: TGCAGTGCTAGTGGGGGAAGTCCTGAAGCTTTCTTT.